This T cell receptor (beta chain) appears in the sequencing data of a study of cytomegalovirus exposure and HLA in healthy donors. Overall study findings and caveats: For TCR beta chains, V- and J-gene trimming was later linked to a missense DCLRE1C variant. In a later analysis, the majority of CMV-associated beta chains seemingly showed HLA restriction. Excluded were some V segments that proved indistinguishable, including TRBV6-2 and TRBV6-3.

The PCR employed 60 Vbeta primers together with 13 Jbeta primers. Assay: immunoSEQ multiplex PCR; the TCRdb copy retains only in-frame clones and omits some. The profile covers more than 100,000 clones, with about two thirds appearing a single time and around 4.2% taken by the ten largest. The V gene's germline CDR1 is SGHRS and CDR2 YFSETQ. Trimming removed 0 bases at V and 6 bases at J, with 10 bases between. The CDR3 length is 14 residues. While unrecorded immune exposures were likely, the donors were nominally healthy when sampled. This clone occurred a few times. Its target is unknown. The chain combines TRBV5-1 with TRBJ2-1; the D gene is possibly TRBD1 (6 bases). This clonotype was obtained from a man aged 50 to 59 in good health and CMV-seropositive. Sequenced material: PBMCs. The CDR3 is CASSLESDSNEQFF. CDR3 DNA: TGCGCCAGCAGCTTGGAGTCGGACAGCAATGAGCAGTTCTTC.